This T cell receptor (beta chain) stems from a study of T cells in Graves' hyperthyroidism and ophthalmopathy. Study in general: Before any treatment, at initial diagnosis, peripheral blood was collected.

A Clinical Activity Score of at least 3, a NOSPECS grade of at least 4 and a duration under 3 months were recorded in the ophthalmopathy patients. Exclusion of patients followed from uncontrolled infection, other autoimmune disease, pregnancy or lactation. RNA transcripts yielded amplified TCR beta CDR3 regions. The HTBI primer set was used in a first-round RT-PCR of the TCR CDR3. Each CDR3 protein gets one entry after TCRdb re-called the multiplex PCR reads with MiXCR. The table shows hundreds of thousands of distinct CDR3 sequences, with roughly 20% occurring only once. This clonotype has a handful of counts. The CDR3 loop spans 15 amino acids. Germline V gives CDR1 SEHNR, CDR2 FQNEAQ (reference sequence). The V gene end was trimmed by 5 bases and the J gene end by 3 bases; junction bases not matched to a gene: 3.

This receptor was obtained from a man aged 25-40 years with Graves' ophthalmopathy. J is TRBJ1-4 and V is TRBV7-9; TRBD1 agrees at 10 bases. Sequenced input: blood. CDR3 sequence (DNA): TGTGCCAGCAGCCTCGGACAGGGGGCTAATGAAAAACTGTTTTTT. It is translated as CASSLGQGANEKLFF. Complete variable domain (other parts from reference TRBV7-9 and TRBJ1-4): DTGVSQNPRHKITKRGQNVTFRCDPISEHNRLYWYRQTLGQGPEFLTYFQNEAQLEKSRLLSDRFSAERPKGSFSTLEIQRTEQGDSAMYLCASSLGQGANEKLFFGSGTQLSVL.